This is a list of T cell receptor beta chains from one sample in a study of shared clonotypes between healthy human individuals. TCRdb's copy holds only in-frame clones and misses some; the assay was immunoSEQ multiplex PCR. Among over 2,000,000 clones listed, roughly 93% were seen once. The sequencing input was naive CD8+ T cells from PBMCs. The receptors were sampled from a young man in good health. Some clones in this sample may be carry-over from other donors' samples. Each CDR3 is given with its conserved first and last residue. Fields, in order: D gene, J gene, clone size, V gene, CDR3 DNA, CDR3 protein. The D gene is left open where the match is weak. Clone size appears in some rows only: once, few, many, or a class for an expanded clone.

NA TRBJ1-3 NA TRBV27 TGTGCCAGCAGTTTAACAGCTAGCTCTGGAAACACCATATATTTT CASSLTASSGNTIYF
TRBD2 TRBJ2-1 NA TRBV4-1 TGCGCCAGCAGCCATCCTGGGACTAGATTCGACAATGAGCAGTTCTTC CASSHPGTRFDNEQFF
NA TRBJ2-7 NA TRBV5-8 TGTGCCAGCAGCTTGGACGAATACGAGCAGTACTTC CASSLDEYEQYF
TRBD1 TRBJ2-7 NA TRBV15 TGTGCCACCAGCCAACGGACAGGGAACTACGAGCAGTACTTC CATSQRTGNYEQYF
NA TRBJ1-4 NA TRBV28 TGTGCCAGCAGTTGGATGAGGTCAGATGAAAAACTGTTTTTT CASSWMRSDEKLFF
NA TRBJ2-7 NA TRBV28 TGTGCCAGCAGTCCCCACCAGTTATACGAGCAGTACTTC CASSPHQLYEQYF
NA TRBJ2-4 NA TRBV4-3 TGCGCCAGCAGCCAAGATTTTGAGGGCGGACCAGTCCAAAACATTCAGTACTTC CASSQDFEGGPVQNIQYF
TRBD1 TRBJ1-1 NA TRBV2 TGTGCCAGCTCCCGAGGCGTGACAGGGCGGACTGAGGCTTTCTTT CASSRGVTGRTEAFF
TRBD2 TRBJ2-3 NA TRBV29-1 TGCAGCGTTGTCGCGGGAGGGGGAGATACGCAGTATTTT CSVVAGGGDTQYF
NA TRBJ2-1 NA TRBV5-4 TGTGCCAGCGCGGGATGGGAGGACCCCTACAATGAGCAGTTCTTC CASAGWEDPYNEQFF
TRBD2 TRBJ2-7 NA TRBV5-5 TGTGCCAGCAGCTTCGGACTAGCGGGGGACTACGAGCAGTACTTC CASSFGLAGDYEQYF
NA TRBJ2-1 NA TRBV29-1 TGCAGCGTTGAGGGTAGTCTTTACTCCTACAATGAGCAGTTCTTC CSVEGSLYSYNEQFF
NA TRBJ2-1 NA TRBV4-1 TGCGCCAGCAGCCAATGGTCCCCTTCACGGAAGGAGCAGTTCTTC CASSQWSPSRKEQFF
NA TRBJ2-1 NA TRBV18 TGTGCCAGCTCACCACTGCGGGATCTCTACAATGAGCAGTTCTTC CASSPLRDLYNEQFF
NA TRBJ2-7 NA TRBV6-6 TGTGCCAGCAGTTACTCAGAGGGACAATCCGAGCAGTACTTC CASSYSEGQSEQYF
NA TRBJ2-3 once TRBV13 TGTGCCAGCAGCTCGCCTCGGCTAGGGACAGATACGCAGTATTTT CASSSPRLGTDTQYF
TRBD1 TRBJ2-2 NA TRBV10-1 TGCGCCAGCAGTGAGCAGGGACAGGGCGAGAACACCGGGGAGCTGTTTTTT CASSEQGQGENTGELFF